Sequencing of this T cell receptor beta chain was carried out in a study of T cells in women clearing cervical HPV infection. Whole-study findings and limits: Combining TCR richness with V gene abundances gave approximately 0.84 AUC. CIN3+ cases had significantly higher TCR richness than controls; evenness did not differ. T-cell numbers per sample were unknown and may explain richness differences.

Some clones are missing from TCRdb's copy, which holds only in-frame ones; the method was immunoSEQ multiplex PCR. Across around 35,000 clones, the top ten clones capture 1.5% to 2% of the sample. Comments on this clone: The antigen is unknown. The CDR3 extends 3 residues past the end of the read, so its final part is completed from the germline J gene.

Germline CDR1 and CDR2: DFQATT and SNEGSKA (reference sequence). The CDR3 totals 15 residues. V lost 0 bases to trimming and J lost 4 bases; unmatched junction nucleotides: 8. HPV was found by MY09/MY11 PCR and dot-blot genotyping. The chain uses TRBV20-1 and TRBJ1-1; 7 positions match TRBD1. The TCR sequence derives from a woman aged 18-69 years with a cervical HPV16 infection that either progressed to CIN3+ or cleared (not recorded which). Sequencing used blood buffy coat. The part of the CDR3 DNA that was read is TGCAGTGCTAGAGATCTTGAGGGGGCGCGCACTGAA. This encodes CSARDLEGARTE. The entire CDR3 protein reads CSARDLEGARTEAFF.